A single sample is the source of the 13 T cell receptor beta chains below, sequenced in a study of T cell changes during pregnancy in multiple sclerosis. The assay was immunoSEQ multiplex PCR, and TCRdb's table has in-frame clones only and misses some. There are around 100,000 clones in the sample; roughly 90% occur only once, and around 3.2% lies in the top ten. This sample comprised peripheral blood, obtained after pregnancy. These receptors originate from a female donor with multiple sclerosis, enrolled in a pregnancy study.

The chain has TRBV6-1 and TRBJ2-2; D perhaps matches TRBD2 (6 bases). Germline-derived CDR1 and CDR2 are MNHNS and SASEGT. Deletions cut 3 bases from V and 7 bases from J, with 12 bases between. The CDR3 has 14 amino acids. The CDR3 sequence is CASSEGEDIGELFF. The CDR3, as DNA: TGTGCCAGCAGTGAGGGGGAGGACATCGGGGAGCTGTTTTTT.

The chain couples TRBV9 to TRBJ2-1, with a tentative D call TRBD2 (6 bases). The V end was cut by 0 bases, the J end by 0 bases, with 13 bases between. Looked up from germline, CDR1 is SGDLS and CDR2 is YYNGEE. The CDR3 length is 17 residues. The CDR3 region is CASSVGRGSSSYNEQFF. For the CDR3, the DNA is TGTGCCAGCAGCGTAGGACGGGGGTCCAGCTCCTACAATGAGCAGTTCTTC.

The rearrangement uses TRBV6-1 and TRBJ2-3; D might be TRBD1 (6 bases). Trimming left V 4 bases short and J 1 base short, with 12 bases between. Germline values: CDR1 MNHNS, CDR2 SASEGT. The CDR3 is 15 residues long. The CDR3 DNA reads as TGTGCCAGCAGTGGGCCAAACAGGGGCACAGATACGCAGTATTTT. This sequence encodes CASSGPNRGTDTQYF.

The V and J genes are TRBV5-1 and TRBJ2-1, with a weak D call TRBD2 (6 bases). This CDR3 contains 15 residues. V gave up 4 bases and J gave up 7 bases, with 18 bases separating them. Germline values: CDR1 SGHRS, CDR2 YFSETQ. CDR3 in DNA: TGCGCCAGCAGCCCACTGCGGGGTTACCCAAATGAGCAGTTCTTC. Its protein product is CASSPLRGYPNEQFF.

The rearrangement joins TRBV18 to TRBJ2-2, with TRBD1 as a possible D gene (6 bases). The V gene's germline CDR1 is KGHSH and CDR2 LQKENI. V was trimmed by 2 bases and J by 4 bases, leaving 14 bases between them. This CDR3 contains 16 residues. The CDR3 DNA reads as TGTGCCAGCTCACCAATCTACAGGGTTGGCACCGGGGAGCTGTTTTTT. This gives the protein CASSPIYRVGTGELFF. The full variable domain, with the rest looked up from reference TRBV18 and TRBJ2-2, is NAGVMQNPRHLVRRRGQEARLRCSPMKGHSHVYWYRQLPEEGLKFMVYLQKENIIDESGMPKERFSAEFPKEGPSILRIQQVVRGDSAAYFCASSPIYRVGTGELFFGEGSRLTVL.

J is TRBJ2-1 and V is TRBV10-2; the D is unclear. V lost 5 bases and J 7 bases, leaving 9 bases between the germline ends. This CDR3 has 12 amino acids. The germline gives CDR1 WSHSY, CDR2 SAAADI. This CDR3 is CASSLRTNEQFF. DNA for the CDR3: TGCGCCAGCAGTCTTAGAACTAATGAGCAGTTCTTC.

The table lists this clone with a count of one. CDR3 in DNA: TGTGCCAGCAGCGGCTCACCGCGAGTACAGGCCCCCTCTGGGGCCAACGTCCTGACTTTC. The encoded protein is CASSGSPRVQAPSGANVLTF. The chain employs TRBV9 and TRBJ2-6, with D maybe TRBD1 (5 bases). V was pared by 3 bases and J by 0 bases, with 22 bases between. CDR1 is SGDLS, CDR2 YYNGEE, per germline. The CDR3 runs to 20 residues.

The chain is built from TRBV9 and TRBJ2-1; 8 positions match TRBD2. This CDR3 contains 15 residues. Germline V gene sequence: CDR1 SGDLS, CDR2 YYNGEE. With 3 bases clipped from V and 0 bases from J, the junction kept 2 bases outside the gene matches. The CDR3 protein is CASSAGGISYNEQFF. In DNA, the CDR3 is TGTGCCAGCAGCGCGGGGGGGATCTCCTACAATGAGCAGTTCTTC.

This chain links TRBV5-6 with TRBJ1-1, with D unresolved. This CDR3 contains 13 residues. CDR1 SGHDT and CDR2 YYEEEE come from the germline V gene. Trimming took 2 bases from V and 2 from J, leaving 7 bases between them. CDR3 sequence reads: CASSLHPNTEAFF. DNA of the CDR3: TGTGCCAGCAGCTTACACCCCAACACTGAAGCTTTCTTT.

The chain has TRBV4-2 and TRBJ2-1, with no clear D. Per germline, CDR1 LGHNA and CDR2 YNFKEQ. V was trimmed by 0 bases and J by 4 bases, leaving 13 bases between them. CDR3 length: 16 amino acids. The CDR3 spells CASSQESEIAYNEQFF. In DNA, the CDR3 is TGTGCCAGCAGCCAAGAATCTGAAATAGCTTACAATGAGCAGTTCTTC.

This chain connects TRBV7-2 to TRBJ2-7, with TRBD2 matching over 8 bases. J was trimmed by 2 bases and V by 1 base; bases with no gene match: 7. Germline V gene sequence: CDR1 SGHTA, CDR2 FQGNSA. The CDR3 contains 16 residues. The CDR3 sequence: CASSLETRGGTYEQYF. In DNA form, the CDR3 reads TGTGCCAGCAGCTTAGAGACTCGGGGGGGGACCTACGAGCAGTACTTC.

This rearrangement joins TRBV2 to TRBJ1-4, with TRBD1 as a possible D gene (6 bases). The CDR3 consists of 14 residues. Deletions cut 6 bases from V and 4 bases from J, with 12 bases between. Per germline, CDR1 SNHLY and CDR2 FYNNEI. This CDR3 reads CASREQGINEKLFF. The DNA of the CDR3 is TGTGCCAGCAGAGAACAGGGAATTAATGAAAAACTGTTTTTT.

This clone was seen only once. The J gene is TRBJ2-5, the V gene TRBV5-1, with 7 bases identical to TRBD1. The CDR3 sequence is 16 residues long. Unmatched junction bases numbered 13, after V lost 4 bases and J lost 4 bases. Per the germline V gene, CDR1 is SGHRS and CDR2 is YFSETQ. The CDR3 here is CASSTRTGQRRETQYF. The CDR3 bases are TGCGCCAGCAGCACCCGGACAGGCCAACGTCGAGAGACCCAGTACTTC.